Listed below are T cell receptor beta chains from one sample, sequenced in a study of T-cell reconstitution after alpha-beta-depleted transplantation in children. TCRdb recomputed calls from the PCR reads with MiXCR, one row per CDR3 protein. The table has about 500,000 distinct CDR3 sequences, about 10% seen once. Sequenced here: PBMCs, mostly from graft donor cells, sampled 180 days after TCRalphabeta/CD19-depleted stem cell transplant. The source of these receptors is a female patient aged 2-10 years who had a stem cell transplant for aplastic anemia, so the T cells may come from the graft donor. The conserved cysteine and the conserved F or W are not part of the CDR3 here.

V gene	J gene	CDR3 protein
TRBV2	TRBJ2-2	ASSRLGRTGELF
TRBV7-2	TRBJ1-6	ASSSLIGDLH
TRBV4-3	TRBJ1-5	ASSQEIVEGGSNQPQH
TRBV4-1	TRBJ1-6	ASSQEGGQLWSYNSPLH
TRBV6-5	TRBJ1-6	ASSYTGGNSPLH
TRBV12-3/TRBV12-4	TRBJ1-2	ASSYLTGAAYYGYT
TRBV7-9	TRBJ2-1	ASSRSLAGVSNEQF
TRBV6-1	TRBJ2-2	ASSTGGFGELF
TRBV20-1	TRBJ2-3	SAGTRGGLRDTQY
TRBV9	TRBJ1-5	ASSVGGGLDGNQPQH
TRBV28	TRBJ1-1	ASTPVGANTEAF
TRBV14	TRBJ2-5	ASSRLWEETQY
TRBV6-1	TRBJ2-7	ASRTVGRPLHEQY
TRBV7-8	TRBJ2-5	ASSPSKETQY
TRBV2	TRBJ2-7	ASSIAGRTYEQY
TRBV29-1	TRBJ1-1	SVSLRGNTEAF
TRBV20-1	TRBJ2-1	SARDSNAHEQF
TRBV12-3/TRBV12-4	TRBJ2-6	ASSSGAGANVLT
TRBV9	TRBJ1-6	ASSSRTGGNSPLH
TRBV5-1	TRBJ1-2	ASSKAGQRNYGYT
TRBV20-1	TRBJ2-6	SAKSDSYSGANVLT
TRBV28	TRBJ2-7	ASSPESGRWEQY
TRBV27	TRBJ2-3	ASSLRWGYTDTQY
TRBV30	TRBJ2-7	AWSVPSGSYEQY
TRBV3-1	TRBJ2-3	ASSQERGWADTQY
TRBV5-6	TRBJ1-6	ASSFIRRMNSPLH
TRBV4-3	TRBJ2-1	ASSLLLGRGPVGIYNEQF
TRBV29-1	TRBJ1-3	SVDRAVDGNTIY
TRBV11-2	TRBJ2-7	ASSLEGSTTPSYEQY